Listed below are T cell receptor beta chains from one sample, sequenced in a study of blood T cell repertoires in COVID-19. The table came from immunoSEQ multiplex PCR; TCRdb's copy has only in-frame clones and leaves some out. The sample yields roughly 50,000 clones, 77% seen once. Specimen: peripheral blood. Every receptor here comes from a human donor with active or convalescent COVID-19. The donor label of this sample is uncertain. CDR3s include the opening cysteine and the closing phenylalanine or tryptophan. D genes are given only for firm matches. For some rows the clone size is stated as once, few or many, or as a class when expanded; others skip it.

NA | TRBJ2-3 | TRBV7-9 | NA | TGTGCCAGCAGCGCTCGGGGGAGCGGGTACACAGATACGCAGTATTTT | CASSARGSGYTDTQYF
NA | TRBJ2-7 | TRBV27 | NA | TGTGCCAGCAGTTTAACTAGCTCCTACGAGCAGTACTTC | CASSLTSSYEQYF
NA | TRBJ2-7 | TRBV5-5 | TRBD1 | TGTGCCAGCAGCCCCGGACAGGGCCGGGGAGCCACCTACGAGCAGTACTTC | CASSPGQGRGATYEQYF
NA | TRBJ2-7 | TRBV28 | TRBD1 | TGTGCCAGCAGTCCTCCGCCAGGGGGCCCCTACGAGCAGTACTTC | CASSPPPGGPYEQYF
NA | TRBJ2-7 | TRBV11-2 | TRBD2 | TGTGCCAGCAGCTTGAGACTAGCGGGAGGCTACGAGCAGTACTTC | CASSLRLAGGYEQYF
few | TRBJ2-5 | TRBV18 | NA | TGTGCCAGCTCACCCTCAAAAGTTACGATAGGAGGAGAGACCCAGTACTTC | CASSPSKVTIGGETQYF
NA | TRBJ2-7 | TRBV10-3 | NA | TGTGCCATCAGTGGGCAGGGGGGCTCAACTAGCCTGAGCTCCTACGAGCAGTACTTC | CAISGQGGSTSLSSYEQYF
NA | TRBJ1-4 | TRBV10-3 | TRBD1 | TGTGCCATAGGGGACAGGGCGGAGGAAAAACTGTTTTTT | CAIGDRAEEKLFF
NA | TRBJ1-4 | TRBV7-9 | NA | TGTGCCAGCAGCTTAGGGGTAGGGAGAGAAGAAAAACTGTTTTTT | CASSLGVGREEKLFF
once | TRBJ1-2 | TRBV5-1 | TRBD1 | TGCGCCAGCAGCGTACCAGGGGGCGCGAGCTATGGCTACACCTTC | CASSVPGGASYGYTF
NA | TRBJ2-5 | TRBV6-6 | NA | TGTGCCAGCAGCCCCGGGAGAGCCATGTTTGAGGAGACCCAGTACTTC | CASSPGRAMFEETQYF
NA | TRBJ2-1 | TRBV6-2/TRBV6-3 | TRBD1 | TGTGCCAGCAGTAGTCTGGGACAGGGTGATGAGCAGTTCTTC | CASSSLGQGDEQFF
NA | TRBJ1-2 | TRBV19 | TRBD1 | TGTGCCAGTAGCACGACAGGGGGTGGGAATGGCTACACCTTC | CASSTTGGGNGYTF
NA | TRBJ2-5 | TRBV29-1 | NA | TGCAGCGGGAGGAGCGAGACCCAGTACTTC | CSGRSETQYF
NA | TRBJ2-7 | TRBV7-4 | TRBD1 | TGTGCCAGCAGCCCGGGCCCCGACAGGGGAAGGTACGAGCAGTACTTC | CASSPGPDRGRYEQYF
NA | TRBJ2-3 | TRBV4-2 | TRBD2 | TGTGCCAGCAGCCAAAACCGGGAGGGCACAGATACGCAGTATTTT | CASSQNREGTDTQYF
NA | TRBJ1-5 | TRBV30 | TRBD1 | TGTGCCTGGAGTACAGGGGGCAATCAGCCCCAGCATTTT | CAWSTGGNQPQHF
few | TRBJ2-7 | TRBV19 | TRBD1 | TGTGCCAGTAGTAGGCGGGGACAGGGGGCCAACCCCTACGAGCAGTACTTC | CASSRRGQGANPYEQYF
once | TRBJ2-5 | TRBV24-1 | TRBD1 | TGTGCCACCAGTGACGCCGGGACAGGTCAAGAGACCCAGTACTTC | CATSDAGTGQETQYF
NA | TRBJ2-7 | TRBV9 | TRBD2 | TGTGCGAGCGGGCTAGCGGGAGACGAGCAGTACTTC | CASGLAGDEQYF
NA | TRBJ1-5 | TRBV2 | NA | TGTGCCAGCAGGGTAAGAACAGCCAATCAGCCCCAGCATTTT | CASRVRTANQPQHF
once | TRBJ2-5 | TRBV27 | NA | TGTGCCAGCAGCCAAGAGGCCCAGTACTTC | CASSQEAQYF
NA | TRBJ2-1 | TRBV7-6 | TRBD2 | TGTGCCAGCAGCTCGACTAGCGGGATGGGCAATGAGCAGTTCTTC | CASSSTSGMGNEQFF
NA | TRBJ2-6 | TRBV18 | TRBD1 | TGTGCCAGCTCACCACTGGGACAGGGCGGGGCCAACGTCCTGACTTTC | CASSPLGQGGANVLTF
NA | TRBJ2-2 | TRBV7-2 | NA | TGTGCCAGCAGCTTAGCGGGAGTTGCTGCCGGGGAGCTGTTTTTT | CASSLAGVAAGELFF
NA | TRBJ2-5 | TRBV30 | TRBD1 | TGTGCCTGGATATTCGGTATCGGACAGGGGGACCAAGAGACCCAGTACTTC | CAWIFGIGQGDQETQYF
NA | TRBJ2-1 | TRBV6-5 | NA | TGTGCCAGCAGTTACTCGGAGGGGTTGACCGATGAGCAGTTCTTC | CASSYSEGLTDEQFF
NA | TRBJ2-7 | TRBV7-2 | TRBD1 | TGTGCCAGCAGCCTCGGGACAGGGGTCCGGGTAGAGCAGTACTTC | CASSLGTGVRVEQYF
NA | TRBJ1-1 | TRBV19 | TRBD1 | TGTGCCAGTACCCCCGGGACAGGGAACACTGAAGCTTTCTTT | CASTPGTGNTEAFF
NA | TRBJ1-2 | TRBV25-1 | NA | TGTGCCAGCAGGGATGCGGTCGTTGGCTACACCTTC | CASRDAVVGYTF
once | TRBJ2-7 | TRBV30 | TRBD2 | TGTGCCTGGAGAGAACCGGGACTAGCGGTAGGAAGCTCCTACGAGCAGTACTTC | CAWREPGLAVGSSYEQYF
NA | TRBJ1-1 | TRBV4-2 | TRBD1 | TGTGCCAGCAGCCCCGGGACAGGCAGGACTGAAGCTTTCTTT | CASSPGTGRTEAFF
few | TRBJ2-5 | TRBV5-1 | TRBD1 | TGCGCCAGCAGCTTGGGGGACAGGGGGCAAGAGACCCAGTACTTC | CASSLGDRGQETQYF